A selection of T cell receptor beta chains follows, all from one sample in a study of blood T cell repertoires in COVID-19. The assay was immunoSEQ multiplex PCR, and TCRdb's table has in-frame clones only and misses some. The sample includes approximately 13,000 clones, more than 80% of them seen just once. Sequencing was performed on peripheral blood. These TCRs come from a man aged 50 or older with active COVID-19. Both conserved end residues are part of each CDR3. The order of the fields is D gene, J gene, clone size, V gene, CDR3 protein, CDR3 DNA. A D gene is named only where the DNA matches it firmly. For some rows the clone size is stated as once, few or many, or as a class when expanded; others skip it.

D gene: .; J gene: TRBJ2-1; clone size: .; V gene: TRBV28; CDR3 protein: CASSFELASNEQFF; CDR3 DNA: TGTGCCAGCAGTTTCGAGCTAGCTAGCAATGAGCAGTTCTTC
D gene: .; J gene: TRBJ1-6; clone size: .; V gene: TRBV11-2; CDR3 protein: CASSRRPHQGSPLHF; CDR3 DNA: TGTGCCAGCAGCAGACGACCCCATCAGGGTTCACCCCTCCACTTT
D gene: TRBD2; J gene: TRBJ2-2; clone size: .; V gene: TRBV4-3; CDR3 protein: CASSQRFSGRIGELFF; CDR3 DNA: TGCGCCAGCAGCCAACGATTTAGCGGGAGAATCGGGGAGCTGTTTTTT
D gene: TRBD2; J gene: TRBJ2-1; clone size: .; V gene: TRBV11-2; CDR3 protein: CASSSSGRAGNEQFF; CDR3 DNA: TGTGCCAGCAGCTCTAGCGGGAGGGCAGGAAATGAGCAGTTCTTC
D gene: TRBD2; J gene: TRBJ2-1; clone size: .; V gene: TRBV5-1; CDR3 protein: CASKVNSGIYNEQFF; CDR3 DNA: TGCGCCAGCAAGGTAAATAGCGGGATATACAATGAGCAGTTCTTC
D gene: .; J gene: TRBJ1-1; clone size: .; V gene: TRBV7-2; CDR3 protein: CASRTTDPGAEAFF; CDR3 DNA: TGTGCCAGCAGAACTACAGACCCCGGGGCTGAAGCTTTCTTT
D gene: TRBD2; J gene: TRBJ2-1; clone size: .; V gene: TRBV7-3; CDR3 protein: CASSFALAGGWNEQFF; CDR3 DNA: TGTGCCAGCAGCTTCGCACTAGCGGGAGGTTGGAATGAGCAGTTCTTC
D gene: .; J gene: TRBJ2-7; clone size: once; V gene: TRBV21-1; CDR3 protein: CASSHGGRSYEQYF; CDR3 DNA: TGTGCCAGCAGCCATGGCGGGCGGTCCTACGAGCAGTACTTC
D gene: TRBD1; J gene: TRBJ1-2; clone size: .; V gene: TRBV30; CDR3 protein: CAWRRDRPYGYTF; CDR3 DNA: TGTGCCTGGAGAAGGGACAGGCCGTATGGCTACACCTTC
D gene: TRBD1; J gene: TRBJ1-5; clone size: .; V gene: TRBV19; CDR3 protein: CASSHGTAFSNQPQHF; CDR3 DNA: TGTGCCAGTAGTCATGGGACAGCCTTTAGCAATCAGCCCCAGCATTTT
D gene: TRBD1; J gene: TRBJ2-3; clone size: .; V gene: TRBV6-5; CDR3 protein: CASRTGERGDTQYF; CDR3 DNA: TGTGCCAGCAGGACAGGGGAACGGGGAGATACGCAGTATTTT
D gene: TRBD1; J gene: TRBJ1-2; clone size: .; V gene: TRBV7-8; CDR3 protein: CASSLEGGAGYTF; CDR3 DNA: TGTGCCAGCAGCTTAGAAGGGGGCGCGGGCTACACCTTC
D gene: TRBD1; J gene: TRBJ2-1; clone size: once; V gene: TRBV6-6; CDR3 protein: CASSYPTGGPYNEQFF; CDR3 DNA: TGTGCCAGCAGTTATCCCACAGGGGGTCCCTACAATGAGCAGTTCTTC
D gene: TRBD1; J gene: TRBJ1-3; clone size: once; V gene: TRBV19; CDR3 protein: CASSTPSGGSGNTIYF; CDR3 DNA: TGTGCCAGTAGTACGCCTTCAGGGGGCTCTGGAAACACCATATATTTT
D gene: TRBD1; J gene: TRBJ2-3; clone size: .; V gene: TRBV2; CDR3 protein: CASSRDRGGMDTQYF; CDR3 DNA: TGTGCCAGCAGTCGAGACAGGGGGGGAATGGATACGCAGTATTTT
D gene: TRBD1; J gene: TRBJ2-1; clone size: once; V gene: TRBV5-1; CDR3 protein: CASSLRAGGNPYNEQFF; CDR3 DNA: TGCGCCAGCAGCTTACGGGCAGGGGGTAACCCTTACAATGAGCAGTTCTTC
D gene: .; J gene: TRBJ2-7; clone size: .; V gene: TRBV3-1/TRBV3-2; CDR3 protein: CASSLSGRRYEQYF; CDR3 DNA: TGTGCCAGCAGCCTCTCGGGGAGAAGGTACGAGCAGTACTTC
D gene: TRBD2; J gene: TRBJ2-7; clone size: once; V gene: TRBV11-2; CDR3 protein: CASSRTPGLAGVQYEQYF; CDR3 DNA: TGTGCCAGCAGCCGAACTCCGGGACTAGCGGGAGTTCAGTACGAGCAGTACTTC
D gene: .; J gene: TRBJ2-5; clone size: .; V gene: TRBV11-3; CDR3 protein: CASSLDGGGKETQYF; CDR3 DNA: TGTGCCAGCAGCTTAGATGGAGGTGGTAAAGAGACCCAGTACTTC
D gene: TRBD2; J gene: TRBJ2-3; clone size: once; V gene: TRBV7-2; CDR3 protein: CASSLGGRADTQYF; CDR3 DNA: TGTGCCAGCAGCTTAGGCGGGAGGGCAGATACGCAGTATTTT
D gene: TRBD1; J gene: TRBJ1-2; clone size: .; V gene: TRBV19; CDR3 protein: CASRTGGGYGYTF; CDR3 DNA: TGTGCCAGTAGGACAGGGGGGGGTTATGGCTACACCTTC
D gene: .; J gene: TRBJ1-5; clone size: .; V gene: TRBV28; CDR3 protein: CASSLVPRGRGYSNQPQHF; CDR3 DNA: TGTGCCAGCAGTTTAGTACCTCGGGGCAGGGGATATAGCAATCAGCCCCAGCATTTT
D gene: .; J gene: TRBJ1-1; clone size: once; V gene: TRBV28; CDR3 protein: CASSSSLNTEAFF; CDR3 DNA: TGTGCCAGCAGTTCCTCCTTGAACACTGAAGCTTTCTTT
D gene: .; J gene: TRBJ1-3; clone size: .; V gene: TRBV18; CDR3 protein: CASSPSGGTNTIYF; CDR3 DNA: TGTGCCAGCTCACCATCGGGGGGGACAAACACCATATATTTT
D gene: TRBD2; J gene: TRBJ2-3; clone size: .; V gene: TRBV7-2; CDR3 protein: CASSLGLAFTDTQYF; CDR3 DNA: TGTGCCAGCAGCTTAGGACTAGCGTTCACAGATACGCAGTATTTT
D gene: TRBD2; J gene: TRBJ2-3; clone size: .; V gene: TRBV10-3; CDR3 protein: CAISNSGLAGARTSTDTQYF; CDR3 DNA: TGTGCCATCAGTAATTCGGGACTAGCGGGAGCCCGAACTAGCACAGATACGCAGTATTTT